In this sample, the clone carrying this T cell receptor beta chain turned up many times. The sample belongs to a study of T cells in Graves' hyperthyroidism and ophthalmopathy. Template material for amplifying TCR beta CDR3 regions consisted of RNA transcripts. The TCR CDR3 was amplified in a first-round RT-PCR using the HTBI primer set. TCRdb itself ran the multiplex PCR reads through MiXCR, one entry per CDR3 protein. The sample records 500,000 to 750,000 distinct CDR3 sequences, approximately 15% being singletons. Uncontrolled infection, other autoimmune disease, pregnancy and lactation each barred patients from inclusion. PBMCs were collected from a roughly 10 ml volume of fresh peripheral blood. CDR3 length equals 16 residues. V was shortened by 0 bases and J by 2 bases, with 12 bases between the two germline ends. Germline assignment: CDR1 KGHDR and CDR2 SFDVKD.

The chain has TRBV24-1 and TRBJ2-5; no clear D gene. This TCR came from a woman between 18 and 30 years old with Graves' ophthalmopathy. Material: blood. In nucleotides, the CDR3 is TGTGCCACCAGTGATTTGGACACCGAAGATCAAGAGACCCAGTACTTC. It yields the protein CATSDLDTEDQETQYF.